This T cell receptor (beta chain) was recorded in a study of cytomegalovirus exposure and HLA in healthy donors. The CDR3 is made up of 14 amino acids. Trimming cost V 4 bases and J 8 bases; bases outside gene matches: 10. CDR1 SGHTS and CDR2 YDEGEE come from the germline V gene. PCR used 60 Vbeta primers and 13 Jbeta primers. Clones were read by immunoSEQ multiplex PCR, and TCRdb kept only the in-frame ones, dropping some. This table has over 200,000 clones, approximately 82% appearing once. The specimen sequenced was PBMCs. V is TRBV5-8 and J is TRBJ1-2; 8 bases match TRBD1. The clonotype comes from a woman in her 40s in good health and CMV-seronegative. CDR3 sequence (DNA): TGTGCCAGCAGCCCAGGACAGGGCTGGGGAGGCTACACCTTC. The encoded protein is CASSPGQGWGGYTF.